This T cell receptor beta chain was retrieved from a study of response to subunit inactivated influenza vaccine. Overall study results and limits: Authors suggested seasonal influenza vaccinations each recruit few new T cells.

This clonotype was seen only a few times. Its antigen is not identified. TCRdb ran MiXCR on the RT-PCR reads and lists one entry per CDR3 protein. Here the sample spans 600,000 to 850,000 distinct CDR3 sequences, 14% being singletons. Between the trimmed V and J ends, which lost 4 bases and 5 bases, there was a span of 16 bases. The CDR3 is 15 residues long. Germline V gene data show CDR1 as LGHNA and CDR2 as YNFKEQ. The chain couples TRBV4-2 to TRBJ2-3; tentatively, D is TRBD2 (6 bases). The material sequenced was PBMCs from blood, taken roughly 2 weeks before vaccination. This receptor was identified in a man aged 50-60 years who received an inactivated influenza vaccine. CDR3 region: CASSPGRGWKDTQYF. As DNA, the CDR3 is TGTGCCAGCAGCCCCGGGAGAGGATGGAAAGATACGCAGTATTTT.